This record concerns one T cell receptor (beta chain) sequence. The table came from immunoSEQ multiplex PCR; TCRdb's copy has only in-frame clones and leaves some out. The sample includes roughly 97,000 clones, around nine tenths of them seen just once. These data come from a study of blood T cell repertoires in COVID-19. Germline CDR1 is LNHNV and CDR2 is YYDKDF (reference sequence). The CDR3 extends over 15 amino acids. V gave up 4 bases and J gave up 7 bases; unmatched junction bases: 5. The TCR comes from a human donor in a cohort sampled during active COVID-19. Sequenced sample: peripheral blood. The rearrangement links TRBV15 to TRBJ2-3; TRBD2 matches 13 bases. The CDR3 nucleotides read TGTGCCACCAGCAACGGACTAGCGGGAGTTAATACGCAGTATTTT. It yields the protein CATSNGLAGVNTQYF. The entire variable domain, with the rest obtained from reference TRBV15 and TRBJ2-3, is as follows: DAMVIQNPRYQVTQFGKPVTLSCSQTLNHNVMYWYQQKSSQAPKLLFHYYDKDFNNEADTPDNFQSRRPNTSFCFLDIRSPGLGDTAMYLCATSNGLAGVNTQYFGPGTRLTVL.